This TCR beta chain was retrieved from a study of T cell responses to AZD1222 COVID-19 vaccine. Whole-study findings and limits: White British ancestry dominated among donors, who included more females, and clonal diversity was possibly underestimated. Repertoires were sampled only after the peak T cell response.

To note about this clone: The antigen remains undetermined.

The protocol was immunoSEQ multiplex PCR, while the TCRdb copy is restricted to in-frame clones and leaves out a portion. Counted here are some 120,000 clones, approximately 89% occurring once; the ten biggest clones make up 4% to 5%. V was clipped by 2 bases and J by 7 bases, with 2 bases between them. Germline values: CDR1 MNHEY, CDR2 SVGAGI. This CDR3 region has 10 residues. The sample consisted of peripheral blood, taken on day 0 of AZD1222 vaccination. This sequence originates from an adult in good health. This chain uses TRBV6-5 with TRBJ1-2; D is unclear. The CDR3: CASSYVGYTF. CDR3 coding DNA: TGTGCCAGCAGTTACGTTGGCTACACCTTC.